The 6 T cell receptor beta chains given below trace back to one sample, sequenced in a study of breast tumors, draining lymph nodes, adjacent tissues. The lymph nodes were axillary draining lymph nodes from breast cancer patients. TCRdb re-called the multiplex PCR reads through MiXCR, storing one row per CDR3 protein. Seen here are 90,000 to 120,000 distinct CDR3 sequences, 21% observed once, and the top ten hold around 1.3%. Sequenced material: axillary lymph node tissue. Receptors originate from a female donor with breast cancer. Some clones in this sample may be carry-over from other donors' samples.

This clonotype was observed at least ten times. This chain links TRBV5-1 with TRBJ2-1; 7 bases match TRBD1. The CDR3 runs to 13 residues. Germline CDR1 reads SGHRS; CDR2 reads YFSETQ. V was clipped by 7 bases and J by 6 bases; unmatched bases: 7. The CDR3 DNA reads TGCGCCAGCGCCGGGACAGTGACCAATGAGCAGTTCTTC. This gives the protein CASAGTVTNEQFF.

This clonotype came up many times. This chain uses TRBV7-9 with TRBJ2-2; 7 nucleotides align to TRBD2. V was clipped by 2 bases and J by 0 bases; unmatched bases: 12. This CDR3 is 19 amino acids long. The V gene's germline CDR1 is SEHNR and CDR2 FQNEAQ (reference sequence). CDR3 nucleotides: TGTGCCAGCAGCTTATCTCCAGAAAGGGACTACCCGAACACCGGGGAGCTGTTTTTT. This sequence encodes CASSLSPERDYPNTGELFF.

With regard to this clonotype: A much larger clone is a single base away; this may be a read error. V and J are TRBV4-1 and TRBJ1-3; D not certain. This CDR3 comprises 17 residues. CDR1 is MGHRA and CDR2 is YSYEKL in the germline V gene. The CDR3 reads CASSDSEGPHSGNTIHF. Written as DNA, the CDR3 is TGCGCCAGCAGCGACTCTGAAGGACCCCACTCTGGAAACACCATACATTTT.

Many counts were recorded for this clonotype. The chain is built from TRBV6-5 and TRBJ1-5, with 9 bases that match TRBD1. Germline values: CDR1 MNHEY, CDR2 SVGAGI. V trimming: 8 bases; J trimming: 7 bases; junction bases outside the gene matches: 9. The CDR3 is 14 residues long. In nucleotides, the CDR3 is TGTGCCAGCGGGTCCGGGACAGGGATACAGCCCCAGCATTTT. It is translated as CASGSGTGIQPQHF.

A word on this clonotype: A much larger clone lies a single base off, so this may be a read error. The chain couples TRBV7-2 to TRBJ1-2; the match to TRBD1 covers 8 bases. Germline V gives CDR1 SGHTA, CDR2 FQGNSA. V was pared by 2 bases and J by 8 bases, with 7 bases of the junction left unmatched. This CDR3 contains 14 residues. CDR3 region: CASSLNRGGGGYTF. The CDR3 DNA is TGTGCCAGCAGCTTAAACAGGGGGGGGGGAGGCTACACCTTC.

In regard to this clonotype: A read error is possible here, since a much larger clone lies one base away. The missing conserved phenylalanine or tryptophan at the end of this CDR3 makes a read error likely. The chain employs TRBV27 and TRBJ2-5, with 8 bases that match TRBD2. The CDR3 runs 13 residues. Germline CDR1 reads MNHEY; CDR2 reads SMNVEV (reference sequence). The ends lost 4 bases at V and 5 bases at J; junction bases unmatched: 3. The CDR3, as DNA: TGTGCCAGCAGTTCGTCGGGAGGGGAGACCCAGTACCTC. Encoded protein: CASSSSGGETQYL.